This TCR beta chain originates from a study of CD8 T cells in ankylosing spondylitis. Overall study findings and caveats: Disease-linked clones reportedly showed significant enrichment in matched ankylosing spondylitis synovial fluid.

As for this clonotype: Its antigen remains unknown. The junction shows a germline mismatch at one end, possibly a read error.

TCRdb re-analysed the 5' RACE reads in MiXCR, keeping a single row per CDR3 protein. The sample lists some 290,000 distinct CDR3 sequences, roughly 20% occurring once. Germline CDR1 and CDR2: SQVTM and ANQGSEA. The length of the CDR3 is 15 residues. The chain links TRBV29-1 to TRBJ2-1; 7 nucleotides align to TRBD2. The receptor's source is a male donor with ankylosing spondylitis or in good health (not recorded which). The specimen was blood, either unsorted or a sorted T cell fraction (not recorded which). The CDR3 spells CSVEEGGTSYNERFF. As DNA, the CDR3 is TGCAGCGTTGAAGAGGGAGGGACCTCCTACAATGAGCGGTTCTTC.